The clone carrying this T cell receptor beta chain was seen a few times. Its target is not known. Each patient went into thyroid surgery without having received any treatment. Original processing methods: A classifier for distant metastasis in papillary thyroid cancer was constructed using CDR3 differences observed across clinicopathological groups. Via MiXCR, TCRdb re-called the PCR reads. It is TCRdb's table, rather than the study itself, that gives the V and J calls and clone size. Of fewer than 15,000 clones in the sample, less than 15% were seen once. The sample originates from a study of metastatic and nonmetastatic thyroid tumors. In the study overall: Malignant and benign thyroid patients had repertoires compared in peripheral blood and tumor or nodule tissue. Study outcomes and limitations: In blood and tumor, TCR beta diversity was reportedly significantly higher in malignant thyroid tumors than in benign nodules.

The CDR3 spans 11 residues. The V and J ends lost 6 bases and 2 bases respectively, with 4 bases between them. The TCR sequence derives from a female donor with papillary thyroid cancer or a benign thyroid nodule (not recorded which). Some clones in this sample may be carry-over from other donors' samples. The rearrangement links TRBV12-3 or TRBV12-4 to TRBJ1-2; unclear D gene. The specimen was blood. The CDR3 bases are TGTGCCAGCAGACAGAACTATGGCTACACCTTC. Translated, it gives CASRQNYGYTF.